A selection of T cell receptor beta chains follows, all from one sample in a study of control samples from healthy donors and cancer patients. Only in-frame clones appear in the TCRdb table, and some are missing; sequencing was by immunoSEQ multiplex PCR. Here the sample spans 95,000 to 120,000 clones, just under 85% being singletons. Sequencing was performed on blood. These receptor sequences come from a man younger than 35 in good health. CDR3s include the opening cysteine and the closing phenylalanine or tryptophan. A D gene is named only where the DNA matches it firmly. The listing skips clone size in some rows; elsewhere it reads once, few, many or a size class.

V gene: TRBV11-3
J gene: TRBJ2-1
clone size: .
D gene: .
CDR3 DNA: TGTGCCAGCAGCTTGGGGGCGGGGACGGACAATGAGCAGTTCTTC
CDR3 protein: CASSLGAGTDNEQFF

V gene: TRBV7-8
J gene: TRBJ2-7
clone size: .
D gene: TRBD1
CDR3 DNA: TGTGCCATAGGACAGGGCGAGCAGTACTTC
CDR3 protein: CAIGQGEQYF

V gene: TRBV7-2
J gene: TRBJ1-3
clone size: .
D gene: .
CDR3 DNA: TGTGCCAGCAGCCCTCCGGGGGTGAGAGGTGGAAACACCATATATTTT
CDR3 protein: CASSPPGVRGGNTIYF

V gene: TRBV18
J gene: TRBJ2-5
clone size: .
D gene: .
CDR3 DNA: TGTGCCAGCTCACCCGTGACAGGCCAAGAGACCCAGTACTTC
CDR3 protein: CASSPVTGQETQYF

V gene: TRBV19
J gene: TRBJ2-1
clone size: few
D gene: TRBD2
CDR3 DNA: TGTGCCAGTAGTATAGATCGGTCTAGCGGAAGCTCCTACAATGAGCAGTTCTTC
CDR3 protein: CASSIDRSSGSSYNEQFF

V gene: TRBV9
J gene: TRBJ2-3
clone size: once
D gene: TRBD1
CDR3 DNA: TGTGCCAGCAGCGTATGGGCCACAGGGGGCCCAGATACGCAGTATTTT
CDR3 protein: CASSVWATGGPDTQYF

V gene: TRBV12-3/TRBV12-4
J gene: TRBJ1-1
clone size: .
D gene: TRBD1
CDR3 DNA: TGTGCCAGCACCTACAGGGGAGATGAAGCTTTCTTT
CDR3 protein: CASTYRGDEAFF

V gene: TRBV3-1/TRBV3-2
J gene: TRBJ1-1
clone size: .
D gene: TRBD1
CDR3 DNA: TGTGCCAGCAGCCCGTTGACAGGGGCTGAAGCTTTCTTT
CDR3 protein: CASSPLTGAEAFF

V gene: TRBV5-1
J gene: TRBJ1-4
clone size: few
D gene: .
CDR3 DNA: TGCGCCAGCAGCCCCGACAGCTATTCAACTAATGAAAAACTGTTTTTT
CDR3 protein: CASSPDSYSTNEKLFF

V gene: TRBV4-1
J gene: TRBJ2-3
clone size: .
D gene: TRBD1
CDR3 DNA: TGCGCCAGCAGCCCCCGGGACAGGGAGGCGGATACGCAGTATTTT
CDR3 protein: CASSPRDREADTQYF

V gene: TRBV10-2
J gene: TRBJ2-3
clone size: .
D gene: TRBD2
CDR3 DNA: TGCGCCAGCAGGGCTAGCGGGGGCGCTAGCACAGATACGCAGTATTTT
CDR3 protein: CASRASGGASTDTQYF

V gene: TRBV2
J gene: TRBJ1-5
clone size: .
D gene: TRBD1
CDR3 DNA: TGTGCCAGCAGGGACAGGGGAGTTCAGCCCCAGCATTTT
CDR3 protein: CASRDRGVQPQHF

V gene: TRBV4-2
J gene: TRBJ2-3
clone size: .
D gene: .
CDR3 DNA: TGTGCCAGCAGCCAAGTCTTCCGGTGGAACCCAGATACGCAGTATTTT
CDR3 protein: CASSQVFRWNPDTQYF

V gene: TRBV25-1
J gene: TRBJ1-1
clone size: .
D gene: .
CDR3 DNA: TGTGCCAGCAGGGTTGAAATCAACACTGAAGCTTTCTTT
CDR3 protein: CASRVEINTEAFF

V gene: TRBV6-5
J gene: TRBJ1-1
clone size: .
D gene: .
CDR3 DNA: TGTGCCAGCAACCCTCCCAGAGGGGGGGGTGAAGCTTTCTTT
CDR3 protein: CASNPPRGGGEAFF

V gene: TRBV4-3
J gene: TRBJ1-3
clone size: .
D gene: .
CDR3 DNA: TGCGCCAGCAGCCAAGCCAAAAGGGGGAGGCACATATATTTT
CDR3 protein: CASSQAKRGRHIYF

V gene: TRBV30
J gene: TRBJ1-5
clone size: .
D gene: .
CDR3 DNA: TGTGCCTCTACGGGGGGTCACAATCAGCCCCAGCATTTT
CDR3 protein: CASTGGHNQPQHF

V gene: TRBV28
J gene: TRBJ1-3
clone size: few
D gene: TRBD1
CDR3 DNA: TGTGCCAGCAGTTCGAGCGGGACAGGGGCTGGAAACACCATATATTTT
CDR3 protein: CASSSSGTGAGNTIYF

V gene: TRBV3-1/TRBV3-2
J gene: TRBJ2-1
clone size: .
D gene: .
CDR3 DNA: TGTGCCAGCAGCCGAATTCTTGCTTCCTACAATGAGCAGTTCTTC
CDR3 protein: CASSRILASYNEQFF

V gene: TRBV10-3
J gene: TRBJ1-2
clone size: .
D gene: .
CDR3 DNA: TGTGCCATCAGTGAGCTATACGATGGCTACACCTTC
CDR3 protein: CAISELYDGYTF

V gene: TRBV28
J gene: TRBJ2-2
clone size: .
D gene: .
CDR3 DNA: TGTGCCAGCCGGCGGGACACCGCGATTCCCGGGGAGCTGTTTTTT
CDR3 protein: CASRRDTAIPGELFF

V gene: TRBV7-9
J gene: TRBJ1-2
clone size: .
D gene: TRBD1
CDR3 DNA: TGTGCCAGCAGCCCCCCTACAGGGGTCTACTATGGCTACACCTTC
CDR3 protein: CASSPPTGVYYGYTF

V gene: TRBV28
J gene: TRBJ2-3
clone size: .
D gene: .
CDR3 DNA: TGTGCCAGCACCATTGGGAAAGGGCAGATCACAGATACGCAGTATTTT
CDR3 protein: CASTIGKGQITDTQYF

V gene: TRBV11-2
J gene: TRBJ1-1
clone size: .
D gene: TRBD1
CDR3 DNA: TGTGCCAGCAGCTTATCCGGGACAGGGTTGGAAGCTTTCTTT
CDR3 protein: CASSLSGTGLEAFF

V gene: TRBV7-2
J gene: TRBJ2-3
clone size: .
D gene: .
CDR3 DNA: TGTGCCAGCAGCTTATCCCGGGATACGCAGTATTTT
CDR3 protein: CASSLSRDTQYF

V gene: TRBV18
J gene: TRBJ1-6
clone size: .
D gene: .
CDR3 DNA: TGTGCCAGCTCACCCCTGGATAATTCACCCCTCCACTTT
CDR3 protein: CASSPLDNSPLHF

V gene: TRBV7-9
J gene: TRBJ2-5
clone size: once
D gene: TRBD2
CDR3 DNA: TGTGCCAGCAGACCCGCTAGCGGGGGACACCAAGAGACCCAGTACTTC
CDR3 protein: CASRPASGGHQETQYF

V gene: TRBV27
J gene: TRBJ2-3
clone size: .
D gene: TRBD2
CDR3 DNA: TGTGCCAGCAGGCTAGCGGGGGTATCGGAAGATACGCAGTATTTT
CDR3 protein: CASRLAGVSEDTQYF

V gene: TRBV28
J gene: TRBJ1-1
clone size: .
D gene: TRBD1
CDR3 DNA: TGTGCCAGCAGTTTAAGGACAGGGGAGTCCACTGAAGCTTTCTTT
CDR3 protein: CASSLRTGESTEAFF

V gene: TRBV28
J gene: TRBJ1-6
clone size: .
D gene: TRBD1
CDR3 DNA: TGTGCCAGCAGACTGACAGGGGCTTCACCCCTCCACTTT
CDR3 protein: CASRLTGASPLHF

V gene: TRBV15
J gene: TRBJ1-2
clone size: .
D gene: TRBD1
CDR3 DNA: TGTGCCACCAGCAGGGGACAGCTATTTAACTATGGCTACACCTTC
CDR3 protein: CATSRGQLFNYGYTF

V gene: TRBV30
J gene: TRBJ2-5
clone size: many
D gene: .
CDR3 DNA: TGTGCCTGGAGTGCAGGGCGAGAGACCCAGTACTTC
CDR3 protein: CAWSAGRETQYF

V gene: TRBV18
J gene: TRBJ2-3
clone size: .
D gene: TRBD2
CDR3 DNA: TGTGCCAGCTCACCGATACCACTGACTAGCGGGGGGGCAGATACGCAGTATTTT
CDR3 protein: CASSPIPLTSGGADTQYF

V gene: TRBV4-1
J gene: TRBJ2-3
clone size: few
D gene: TRBD1
CDR3 DNA: TGCGCCAGCAGCCGAGGTCCAGGGGGCAGTGGGACAGATACGCAGTATTTT
CDR3 protein: CASSRGPGGSGTDTQYF

V gene: TRBV7-2
J gene: TRBJ2-3
clone size: .
D gene: .
CDR3 DNA: TGTGCCAGCAGCTTAGGAGGGCCACTCACAGATACGCAGTATTTT
CDR3 protein: CASSLGGPLTDTQYF

V gene: TRBV9
J gene: TRBJ2-3
clone size: .
D gene: .
CDR3 DNA: TGTGCCAGCAGCAGATTCGGGCAGGTTAGCACAGATACGCAGTATTTT
CDR3 protein: CASSRFGQVSTDTQYF

V gene: TRBV7-2
J gene: TRBJ2-2
clone size: .
D gene: .
CDR3 DNA: TGTGCCAGCAGCTTAGCTGAGGGGGTCACCGGGGAGCTGTTTTTT
CDR3 protein: CASSLAEGVTGELFF

V gene: TRBV3-1/TRBV3-2
J gene: TRBJ1-1
clone size: .
D gene: .
CDR3 DNA: TGTGCCAGCAGCCAAGAGGATCCTTCAAGGGCTTTCTTT
CDR3 protein: CASSQEDPSRAFF

V gene: TRBV18
J gene: TRBJ2-2
clone size: few
D gene: .
CDR3 DNA: TGTGCCAGCTCACCGGCTACCGGGGAGCTGTTTTTT
CDR3 protein: CASSPATGELFF

V gene: TRBV28
J gene: TRBJ2-7
clone size: few
D gene: .
CDR3 DNA: TGTGCCAGCAGTTTGGACCCTAGCACAAACTACGAGCAGTACTTC
CDR3 protein: CASSLDPSTNYEQYF

V gene: TRBV28
J gene: TRBJ2-7
clone size: .
D gene: .
CDR3 DNA: TGTGCCAGCACGCCCCTATTTGGCTACGAGCAGTACTTC
CDR3 protein: CASTPLFGYEQYF

V gene: TRBV12-3/TRBV12-4
J gene: TRBJ1-5
clone size: few
D gene: .
CDR3 DNA: TGTGCCAGCAGTTTCCGCTTTTATCAGCCCCAGCATTTT
CDR3 protein: CASSFRFYQPQHF

V gene: TRBV7-2
J gene: TRBJ1-6
clone size: once
D gene: TRBD1
CDR3 DNA: TGTGCCAGCAGCGTCGGGACAGGGACTAATTCACCCCTCCACTTT
CDR3 protein: CASSVGTGTNSPLHF

V gene: TRBV28
J gene: TRBJ1-6
clone size: medium-sized
D gene: .
CDR3 DNA: TGTGCCAGCAGTTGGACTGGCTCCTATAATTCACCCCTCCACTTT
CDR3 protein: CASSWTGSYNSPLHF

V gene: TRBV18
J gene: TRBJ1-4
clone size: .
D gene: TRBD1
CDR3 DNA: TGTGCCAGCTCACCCTCCGGGACAGGGGATGAAAAACTGTTTTTT
CDR3 protein: CASSPSGTGDEKLFF

V gene: TRBV6-5
J gene: TRBJ2-5
clone size: .
D gene: TRBD1
CDR3 DNA: TGTGCCAGCAGCCCCGACAGGGGGCGGGGGGAGACCCAGTACTTC
CDR3 protein: CASSPDRGRGETQYF

V gene: TRBV30
J gene: TRBJ2-3
clone size: .
D gene: .
CDR3 DNA: TGTGCCTGGGAGAACAGGGCAGATACGCAGTATTTT
CDR3 protein: CAWENRADTQYF

V gene: TRBV5-5
J gene: TRBJ1-1
clone size: .
D gene: .
CDR3 DNA: TGTGCCAGCAGCTTGACAGGGATGACCACTGAAGCTTTCTTT
CDR3 protein: CASSLTGMTTEAFF

V gene: TRBV7-9
J gene: TRBJ2-7
clone size: .
D gene: .
CDR3 DNA: TGTGCCAGCAGCTTAGACCCTCGGTACGAGCAGTACTTC
CDR3 protein: CASSLDPRYEQYF

V gene: TRBV6-4
J gene: TRBJ1-1
clone size: medium-sized
D gene: .
CDR3 DNA: TGTGCCAGCAGTCCGATGGGGGGCGAGGGCACTGAAGCTTTCTTT
CDR3 protein: CASSPMGGEGTEAFF

V gene: TRBV12-3/TRBV12-4
J gene: TRBJ1-1
clone size: .
D gene: .
CDR3 DNA: TGTGCCAGCAGGTCGGCTATGAACACTGAAGCTTTCTTT
CDR3 protein: CASRSAMNTEAFF

V gene: TRBV6-7
J gene: TRBJ2-7
clone size: .
D gene: .
CDR3 DNA: TGTGCCAGCAGTTACTTCCCAGGGCATACCTACGAGCAGTACTTC
CDR3 protein: CASSYFPGHTYEQYF

V gene: TRBV5-1
J gene: TRBJ1-1
clone size: .
D gene: .
CDR3 DNA: TGCGCCAGCAGCTTGGGGCAGCAGAACACTGAAGCTTTCTTT
CDR3 protein: CASSLGQQNTEAFF

V gene: TRBV9
J gene: TRBJ2-3
clone size: .
D gene: .
CDR3 DNA: TGTGCCAGCAGCGTAGGTCCACAGGGCGCAGATACGCAGTATTTT
CDR3 protein: CASSVGPQGADTQYF

V gene: TRBV9
J gene: TRBJ2-2
clone size: .
D gene: TRBD2
CDR3 DNA: TGTGCCAGCAGCGTAGGAGCGGGAAGCGGGGAGCTGTTTTTT
CDR3 protein: CASSVGAGSGELFF

V gene: TRBV5-4
J gene: TRBJ1-1
clone size: .
D gene: .
CDR3 DNA: TGTGCCAGCAGCTTGGAACTCGGGGCCTGGGACACTGAAGCTTTCTTT
CDR3 protein: CASSLELGAWDTEAFF

V gene: TRBV7-2
J gene: TRBJ2-3
clone size: .
D gene: TRBD2
CDR3 DNA: TGTGCCAGCAGCATAGCGGGGGGTAGCACAGATACGCAGTATTTT
CDR3 protein: CASSIAGGSTDTQYF

V gene: TRBV7-8
J gene: TRBJ1-2
clone size: .
D gene: .
CDR3 DNA: TGTGCCAGCAGCCCAGCGTCGGTGGCGGGGTACTATGGCTACACCTTC
CDR3 protein: CASSPASVAGYYGYTF

V gene: TRBV28
J gene: TRBJ1-1
clone size: .
D gene: TRBD1
CDR3 DNA: TGTGCCAGCAGCCTCTCGACAGGGTTGAACACTGAAGCTTTCTTT
CDR3 protein: CASSLSTGLNTEAFF